These T cell receptor beta chains were read from a single sample in a study of cytomegalovirus exposure and HLA in healthy donors. Some clones are missing from TCRdb's copy, which holds only in-frame ones; the method was immunoSEQ multiplex PCR. The sample includes fewer than 150,000 clones. Sequencing used PBMCs. These receptors came from a woman aged 55 to 70 in good health and CMV-seronegative. The CDR3 runs from the conserved cysteine through the conserved F or W. D genes are given only for firm matches.

TGTGCCAGCAGTTTACTAAGTGGGGGGTTGGGGTCCAATCAGCCCCAGCATTTT | CASSLLSGGLGSNQPQHF | TRBJ1-5 | NA | TRBV28
TGTGCCAGCAGACGGGGGGGAGGTGAAAAACTGTTTTTT | CASRRGGGEKLFF | TRBJ1-4 | NA | TRBV27
TGTGCCAGCCGACGGACTCTGATCAGCACAGATACGCAGTATTTT | CASRRTLISTDTQYF | TRBJ2-3 | NA | TRBV27
TGTGCCAGCAGCGAGCCGGGACAGGGCAATGAGCAGTTCTTC | CASSEPGQGNEQFF | TRBJ2-1 | TRBD1 | TRBV6-1
TGTGCCAGCTGTGTGTCCCCCGGGACAGATCAGCCCCAGCATTTT | CASCVSPGTDQPQHF | TRBJ1-5 | TRBD1 | TRBV6-1
TGCGCCAGCAGCTTATCGGGGAGCTCCTACAATGAGCAGTTCTTC | CASSLSGSSYNEQFF | TRBJ2-1 | NA | TRBV5-1
TGTGCCACGCTACCGGGACAGGAATTCGTGGGCAATCAGCCCCAGCATTTT | CATLPGQEFVGNQPQHF | TRBJ1-5 | TRBD1 | TRBV19
TGTGCCAGCAGCGGGGGGACAGGCGGAGAAAAACTGTTTTTT | CASSGGTGGEKLFF | TRBJ1-4 | TRBD1 | TRBV9
TGTGCCAGCAGCCTGACTAGCGGGGGGCGGGATACGCAGTATTTT | CASSLTSGGRDTQYF | TRBJ2-3 | TRBD2 | TRBV7-3
TGTGCCAGCAGCCCCCTGACAGGGGTTCACTATGGCTACACCTTC | CASSPLTGVHYGYTF | TRBJ1-2 | TRBD1 | TRBV28
TGTGCCAGCAGTTCCATGACAGCCCCTTTAGCTGAAGCTTTCTTT | CASSSMTAPLAEAFF | TRBJ1-1 | NA | TRBV28
TGTGCCAGCAGTCAGGGGATGGTGTCTGAAGCTTTCTTT | CASSQGMVSEAFF | TRBJ1-1 | NA | TRBV28
TGCGCCAGCAGCTTGGGTGGGACAGGGGGCAATGAGCAGTTCTTC | CASSLGGTGGNEQFF | TRBJ2-1 | TRBD1 | TRBV5-1
TGTGCCAGCAGTTACTCGGCGGGGGGGGGCACAGATACGCAGTATTTT | CASSYSAGGGTDTQYF | TRBJ2-3 | TRBD2 | TRBV6-5
TGTGCCAGCAGCCCGAGGACAGGGTCAAACTATGGCTACACCTTC | CASSPRTGSNYGYTF | TRBJ1-2 | TRBD1 | TRBV14
TGTGCCTGGAGTATAACCGGGGGAAGGACTGAAGCTTTCTTT | CAWSITGGRTEAFF | TRBJ1-1 | NA | TRBV30
TGCGCCAGCAGCTACGCAGATCCCTCTAACTATGGCTACACCTTC | CASSYADPSNYGYTF | TRBJ1-2 | NA | TRBV5-1
TGCGCCAGCAGCGTCCGGGACAGGGGGGATGGCTACACCTTC | CASSVRDRGDGYTF | TRBJ1-2 | TRBD1 | TRBV5-1
TGTGCCAGCAGCTTGGAGGGGGAGCAGTACTTC | CASSLEGEQYF | TRBJ2-7 | NA | TRBV5-6
TGTGCCAGCAGCTCTCCAACGGGACAGGTCTACAATGAGCAGTTCTTC | CASSSPTGQVYNEQFF | TRBJ2-1 | TRBD1 | TRBV7-6
TGTGCCAGCAGCTACAGGGCACACAGCAGAGGAGAGACCCAGTACTTC | CASSYRAHSRGETQYF | TRBJ2-5 | NA | TRBV5-6
TGTGCCTGGCGGACAGGGGGTCACCCTGCAACTAATGAAAAACTGTTTTTT | CAWRTGGHPATNEKLFF | TRBJ1-4 | TRBD1 | TRBV30
TGTGCCAGTAGCGTGACAGGTATGAACACTGAAGCTTTCTTT | CASSVTGMNTEAFF | TRBJ1-1 | NA | TRBV19
TGTGCCAGCCAAACCTCGGGTCAGCCCCAGCATTTT | CASQTSGQPQHF | TRBJ1-5 | NA | TRBV6-1
TGTGCCAGCAGTCCTCTAGCGCCCTCCTACAATGAGCAGTTCTTC | CASSPLAPSYNEQFF | TRBJ2-1 | NA | TRBV6-1
TGTGCCAGCAGCACCCGACAGAGTACTTACGAGCAGTACTTC | CASSTRQSTYEQYF | TRBJ2-7 | NA | TRBV11-2
TGTGCCAGCGAAACTCCGGGACTAGCGGGTAACGAGCAGTACTTC | CASETPGLAGNEQYF | TRBJ2-7 | TRBD2 | TRBV6-5
TGTGCCAGCAGCCATTTGAGGCGGAACTACACCTTC | CASSHLRRNYTF | TRBJ1-2 | NA | TRBV14
TGCGCCAGCAGCCTGGACGGATGGACTACTTTCCAAGAGACCCAGTACTTC | CASSLDGWTTFQETQYF | TRBJ2-5 | NA | TRBV5-1
TGTGCCAGCAGCGTAGGGACTAGCGGGAGGGGGTACGAGCAGTACTTC | CASSVGTSGRGYEQYF | TRBJ2-7 | TRBD2 | TRBV5-4
TGTGCCAGCACAGGGGCCGCGGGAAACACCATATATTTT | CASTGAAGNTIYF | TRBJ1-3 | NA | TRBV9
TGTGCCAGTAGGGGGACTAGCGGGGGGACCTCGCTTTACGAGCAGTACTTC | CASRGTSGGTSLYEQYF | TRBJ2-7 | TRBD2 | TRBV19
TGTGCCAGCAGTTACACCCGGGACTTTTCCTACGAGCAGTACTTC | CASSYTRDFSYEQYF | TRBJ2-7 | NA | TRBV6-5
TGTGCCAGCAGCAACGGGGGACTCACCGGGGAGCTGTTTTTT | CASSNGGLTGELFF | TRBJ2-2 | NA | TRBV7-3
TGTGCCAGCAGTTTAAAAGCGGGAGGGGGGGTGTTTACGCAGTATTTT | CASSLKAGGGVFTQYF | TRBJ2-3 | TRBD2 | TRBV27
TGTGCCAGCAGTTCGTCCCTGGACAGGGAAAGGTGCTTC | CASSSSLDRERCF | TRBJ2-7 | TRBD1 | TRBV28
TGTGCCAGCACGCGACAGGGGGCGACTCGTCAGCCCCAGCATTTT | CASTRQGATRQPQHF | TRBJ1-5 | TRBD1 | TRBV28
TGTGCCAGCAGTGGGGGACAGTCCCTTAGGGAAAAACTGTTTTTT | CASSGGQSLREKLFF | TRBJ1-4 | TRBD1 | TRBV2
TGTGCTAGTGGTTTACAGGTGAACACTGAAGCTTTCTTT | CASGLQVNTEAFF | TRBJ1-1 | NA | TRBV12-5
TGTGCCAGCAGCCCCCCATGGCGGGAGGGCCAAGATACGCAGTATTTT | CASSPPWREGQDTQYF | TRBJ2-3 | TRBD2 | TRBV7-8
TGTGCCAGCAGCTTAGATCCCAAGACTAGCGGCTCCTACAATGAGCAGTTCTTC | CASSLDPKTSGSYNEQFF | TRBJ2-1 | TRBD2 | TRBV7-9
TGTGCCAGTAGTATAGTGGGACACAATCAGCCCCAGCATTTT | CASSIVGHNQPQHF | TRBJ1-5 | NA | TRBV19
TGTGCCAGCTCACCGGTGCCAGAAGGGGAGCTGTTTTTT | CASSPVPEGELFF | TRBJ2-2 | NA | TRBV18
TGTGCCAGCAGCTTAAATGCGGGAGGGCCGTACGAGCAGTACTTC | CASSLNAGGPYEQYF | TRBJ2-7 | TRBD2 | TRBV7-2